This entry concerns a single T cell receptor (beta chain). The entry originates in a study of blood T cell repertoires in COVID-19. The CDR3 extends over 13 amino acids. Germline-derived CDR1 and CDR2 are LNHDA and SQIVND (reference sequence). V dropped 5 bases and J dropped 1 base, with 8 bases sitting between them. Measured with immunoSEQ multiplex PCR; TCRdb has only the in-frame clones, and not every one. The data contain under 60,000 clones, roughly 87% of them singletons. The specimen sequenced was peripheral blood. The sequence derives from an elderly woman with acute or convalescent COVID-19. The chain is built from TRBV19 and TRBJ1-1, with D unclear. CDR3 DNA sequence: TGTGCCAGTAGTGCACAAACGAACACTGAAGCTTTCTTT. This gives the protein CASSAQTNTEAFF. Full variable domain (outside the CDR3, taken from reference TRBV19 and TRBJ1-1): DGGITQSPKYLFRKEGQNVTLSCEQNLNHDAMYWYRQDPGQGLRLIYYSQIVNDFQKGDIAEGYSVSREKKESFPLTVTSAQKNPTAFYLCASSAQTNTEAFFGQGTRLTVV.